Presented here are 32 T cell receptor beta chains from one specimen sequenced in a study of monozygotic twins with inflammatory bowel disease. TCRdb re-called the 5' RACE reads; every CDR3 protein appears as one record, without DNA. This sample contains approximately 300,000 distinct CDR3 sequences. The sample comprised blood. The source is a human donor with ulcerative colitis or Crohn's disease, or a healthy co-twin of an affected twin (not recorded which).

V is TRBV24-1 and J is TRBJ2-3. Germline values: CDR1 KGHDR, CDR2 SFDVKD. This CDR3 is 15 amino acids long. The CDR3 reads CATSDRRVNPDTQYF.

The V gene is TRBV20-1, the J gene TRBJ1-1. Germline loops: CDR1 DFQATT, CDR2 SNEGSKA (reference sequence). The CDR3 consists of 11 residues. The CDR3 here is CSAYPGFEAFF.

The V gene is TRBV25-1, the J gene TRBJ2-7; the D call of TRBD2 rests on TCRdb alone, since no DNA is present to check it. The germline CDR1 and CDR2 sequences are MGHDK and SYGVNS. The CDR3 is 16 amino acids. The chain's CDR3 is CASRGYRAGEDHEQYF.

The J gene is TRBJ2-7, the V gene TRBV2; TCRdb proposes TRBD1, but this gene call is untestable without DNA. CDR3 length equals 11 residues. CDR1 and CDR2 from the germline V gene are SNHLY and FYNNEI. The CDR3 loop is CASSYRWEQYF.

This chain links TRBV7-9 with TRBJ2-1; there is no DNA to check the TCRdb D call of TRBD1. CDR1 and CDR2 from the germline V gene are SEHNR and FQNEAQ (reference sequence). The CDR3 consists of 11 residues. The CDR3 sequence: CASNRQGGQFF.

V is TRBV20-1 and J is TRBJ2-5; TCRdb designates TRBD1, a call that cannot be tested without DNA. Germline V gene sequence: CDR1 DFQATT, CDR2 SNEGSKA (reference sequence). The CDR3 is made up of 13 amino acids. CDR3 amino acids: CSARPRAKETQYF.

The chain employs TRBV20-1 and TRBJ2-1. Germline loops: CDR1 DFQATT, CDR2 SNEGSKA (reference sequence). The CDR3 contains 13 residues. The CDR3 loop is CSARSLASNEQFF.

This chain links TRBV15 with TRBJ2-5; the D call of TRBD1 rests on TCRdb alone, since no DNA is present to check it. This CDR3 is built from 17 residues. CDR1 and CDR2 from the germline V gene are LNHNV and YYDKDF (reference sequence). The CDR3 protein is CATSRKAQGTYQETQYF.

The genes are TRBV6-5 and TRBJ2-3; TCRdb's assignment of TRBD1 cannot be checked, as there is no DNA. CDR3 length: 16 amino acids. The germline CDR1 and CDR2 sequences are MNHEY and SVGAGI. The CDR3 sequence is CASSYGRGRGPDTQYF.

This chain links TRBV11-2 with TRBJ2-5; the TRBD1 assignment by TCRdb is unverifiable without DNA. In germline, CDR1 is SGHAT, CDR2 FQNNGV. The CDR3 is 16 amino acids. CDR3 sequence: CASSSPGQGIQETQYF.

The chain joins TRBV7-9 to TRBJ2-3; TCRdb calls TRBD2, which cannot be checked without DNA. The CDR3 is 16 amino acids. Germline CDR1 is SEHNR and CDR2 is FQNEAQ (reference sequence). The CDR3 is CASSILAAIYTDTQYF.

V usage is TRBV20-1 and J usage is TRBJ2-5; the TRBD2 assignment by TCRdb is unverifiable without DNA. Germline lookup yields CDR1 DFQATT and CDR2 SNEGSKA (reference sequence). This CDR3 is built from 17 residues. CDR3 protein: CSARDLFGRGGEETQYF.

The chain combines TRBV7-9 with TRBJ2-1; TCRdb reports TRBD1, a call that lacks DNA to check it against. Germline-derived CDR1 and CDR2 are SEHNR and FQNEAQ (reference sequence). CDR3 length: 15 residues. The CDR3 here is CASSQRDRGKDEQFF.

The chain uses TRBV4-3 and TRBJ2-1; checking the TCRdb D call of TRBD2 is not possible without DNA. Germline V gene data show CDR1 as LGHNA and CDR2 as YSLEER. This CDR3 spans 15 amino acids. The CDR3 reads CASSHGLAGGTEQFF.

J is TRBJ2-1 and V is TRBV6-1; absent DNA, TCRdb's TRBD1 call cannot be checked. The germline V gene encodes CDR1 MNHNS and CDR2 SASEGT. This CDR3 is built from 15 residues. CDR3 amino acids: CASRATASSYNEQFF.

The V call is TRBV20-1, the J call TRBJ2-3; TCRdb's D gene call, TRBD2, goes unchecked for lack of DNA. The CDR3 totals 15 residues. Germline-derived CDR1 and CDR2 are DFQATT and SNEGSKA (reference sequence). CDR3 region: CSATEAEVLVDTQYF.

The rearrangement uses TRBV7-2 and TRBJ2-3; the TCRdb call, TRBD1, lacks DNA for checking. The CDR3 runs to 15 residues. Germline-derived CDR1 and CDR2 are SGHTA and FQGNSA. CDR3 amino acids: CASSYRQGSTDTQYF.

V usage is TRBV20-1 and J usage is TRBJ1-6; the TRBD1 assignment by TCRdb is unverifiable without DNA. The germline V gene has CDR1 DFQATT and CDR2 SNEGSKA (reference sequence). This CDR3 has 13 residues. CDR3 residues: CSARTGTNSPLHF.

The chain joins TRBV29-1 to TRBJ2-1; TCRdb calls TRBD1, which cannot be checked without DNA. This CDR3 has 13 residues. CDR1 is SQVTM and CDR2 is ANQGSEA in the germline V gene. CDR3 in amino acids: CSVVWGTLGEQFF.

The chain is built from TRBV20-1 and TRBJ1-1; as DNA is missing, the TRBD1 call by TCRdb cannot be tested. The germline gives CDR1 DFQATT, CDR2 SNEGSKA (reference sequence). The CDR3 consists of 13 residues. The CDR3 loop is CSARGDRGTEAFF.

The V and J genes are TRBV7-2 and TRBJ2-5. The CDR3 consists of 13 residues. Germline V gene sequence: CDR1 SGHTA, CDR2 FQGNSA. The CDR3 spells CASSLRSEETQYF.

The chain links TRBV5-1 to TRBJ1-6. The CDR3 length is 15 residues. Germline CDR1 and CDR2: SGHRS and YFSETQ. The CDR3 here is CASSDGSSYNSPLHF. Complete variable domain (other parts from reference TRBV5-1 and TRBJ1-6): KAGVTQTPRYLIKTRGQQVTLSCSPISGHRSVSWYQQTPGQGLQFLFEYFSETQRNKGNFPGRFSGRQFSNSRSEMNVSTLELGDSALYLCASSDGSSYNSPLHFGNGTRLTVT.

The chain is built from TRBV19 and TRBJ2-7; the TRBD1 assignment by TCRdb is unverifiable without DNA. CDR1 LNHDA and CDR2 SQIVND come from the germline V gene (reference sequence). The CDR3 runs to 16 residues. The CDR3 is CASSIGTGGPSYEQYF.

The chain recombines TRBV5-1 with TRBJ2-7; TCRdb's D gene call, TRBD1, goes unchecked for lack of DNA. CDR3 size: 14 residues. Looked up from germline, CDR1 is SGHRS and CDR2 is YFSETQ. CDR3 protein: CASSVNRAPYEQYF.

The chain uses TRBV20-1 and TRBJ2-7; TCRdb picks TRBD2, but there is no DNA to check that call. Per the germline V gene, CDR1 is DFQATT and CDR2 is SNEGSKA (reference sequence). The CDR3 totals 19 residues. The CDR3 sequence is CSATTGTGKLLAGDYEQYF.

The gene calls are TRBV14 and TRBJ2-5; TCRdb returns TRBD1, unconfirmable since there is no DNA. The CDR3 runs 15 residues. Germline V gene lookup returns CDR1 SGHDN and CDR2 FVKESK. The CDR3 spells CASRIRTVKEETQYF. Full variable domain (outside the CDR3, taken from reference TRBV14 and TRBJ2-5): EAGVTQFPSHSVIEKGQTVTLRCDPISGHDNLYWYRRVMGKEIKFLLHFVKESKQDESGMPNNRFLAERTGGTYSTLKVQPAELEDSGVYFCASRIRTVKEETQYFGPGTRLLVL.

This chain connects TRBV10-2 to TRBJ2-2; as DNA is missing, the TRBD1 call by TCRdb cannot be tested. CDR3 size: 18 residues. Germline lookup yields CDR1 WSHSY and CDR2 SAAADI. The CDR3 loop reads CASSESFTVTGLTGELFF.

V and J are TRBV5-6 and TRBJ2-3. This CDR3 has 16 residues. CDR1 is SGHDT, CDR2 YYEEEE, per germline. The chain's CDR3 is CASSLGFGPFADTQYF.

The V gene is TRBV12-3 or TRBV12-4, the J gene TRBJ1-6; there is no DNA to check the TCRdb D call of TRBD1. The CDR3 extends over 11 amino acids. The CDR3 loop is CASSPGVPLHF.

The chain has TRBV10-1 and TRBJ2-3; TCRdb returns TRBD2, unconfirmable since there is no DNA. This CDR3 is built from 14 residues. The V gene's germline CDR1 is WNHNN and CDR2 SYGVQD (reference sequence). CDR3 region: CASSASSGGNTQYF.

The V and J genes are TRBV10-3 and TRBJ2-6; there is no DNA to check the TCRdb D call of TRBD1. CDR1 and CDR2 (germline): ENHRY, SYGVKD. The CDR3 contains 18 residues. This chain's CDR3 is CAIRNSGTGSSGANVLTF.

The chain recombines TRBV5-6 with TRBJ2-3. The CDR3 is 14 amino acids. Germline CDR1 reads SGHDT; CDR2 reads YYEEEE. The CDR3 region is CASSFREYTDTQYF.